The T cell receptor beta chain described here comes from a study of regulatory dendritic cells for organ transplantation. Overall study findings and caveats: Among resting subsets, memory CD8+ cells contained the most alloreactive clonotypes. Mature dendritic cells appeared to drive more memory CD8+ clonal expansion than regulatory ones. Naive T cells showed high diversity, memory cells less, memory CD8+ least. Between individuals, the alloreactive memory CD8+ T cell pool differed considerably.

CDR3 length: 15 residues. CDR1 is SEHNR and CDR2 is FQNEAQ in the germline V gene (reference sequence). Trimming took 2 bases from V and 6 from J; bases not matched to a gene: 7. Sequenced by immunoSEQ multiplex PCR; TCRdb stores in-frame clones only, minus some. The sample includes over 8,500 clones, around 66% of them seen just once. Notes on this clone: Its antigen is unidentified.

The sequencing sample was made of memory CD8+ T cells from blood. Sample subset: CD45RO+ memory T cells. This clonotype originated in a human donor in good health. The chain carries TRBV7-9 and TRBJ2-5, with 9 bases identical to TRBD1. CDR3 sequence reads: CASSLSTGGTKTQYF. CDR3 DNA sequence: TGTGCCAGCAGCTTATCAACAGGGGGCACGAAGACCCAGTACTTC.